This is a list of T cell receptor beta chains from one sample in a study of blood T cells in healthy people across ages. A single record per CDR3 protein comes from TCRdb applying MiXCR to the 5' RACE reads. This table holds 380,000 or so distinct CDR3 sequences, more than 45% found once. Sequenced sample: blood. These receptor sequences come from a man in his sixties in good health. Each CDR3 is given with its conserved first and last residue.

cdr3_aa: CASSVSPSTGTQETQYF; j_call: TRBJ2-5; v_call: TRBV7-9
cdr3_aa: CSVEVSAGGGEQFF; j_call: TRBJ2-1; v_call: TRBV29-1
cdr3_aa: CASSPDRVETQYF; j_call: TRBJ2-5; v_call: TRBV2
cdr3_aa: CASSGSQETQYF; j_call: TRBJ2-5; v_call: TRBV2
cdr3_aa: CASSLVQRVAGETQYF; j_call: .; v_call: TRBV12-3/TRBV12-4
cdr3_aa: CASSLWGQGLREQYF; j_call: .; v_call: TRBV28
cdr3_aa: CSVRATLNEKLFF; j_call: TRBJ1-4; v_call: TRBV29-1
cdr3_aa: CSVRTSGGEKLFF; j_call: TRBJ1-4; v_call: TRBV29-1
cdr3_aa: CSALAGTYEQYF; j_call: TRBJ2-7; v_call: TRBV20-1
cdr3_aa: CASSLGSGSTYEQYF; j_call: TRBJ2-7; v_call: TRBV7-2
cdr3_aa: CASSNLTGTRTDTQYF; j_call: TRBJ2-3; v_call: TRBV7-9
cdr3_aa: CASSPRDWFSGANVLTF; j_call: TRBJ2-6; v_call: TRBV12-3/TRBV12-4
cdr3_aa: CASSFHGVGPRSSYEQYF; j_call: TRBJ2-7; v_call: TRBV12-1
cdr3_aa: CSAWGGTPNQPQHF; j_call: TRBJ1-5; v_call: TRBV29-1
cdr3_aa: CASSSGLLSTDTQYF; j_call: TRBJ2-3; v_call: TRBV7-7
cdr3_aa: CASSPGTSGSERYF; j_call: TRBJ2-4; v_call: TRBV7-2
cdr3_aa: CASSPAGRGAKNIQYF; j_call: .; v_call: TRBV18
cdr3_aa: CASSVATSGALYQETQYF; j_call: TRBJ2-5; v_call: TRBV9
cdr3_aa: CASSPRGRGSSGANVLTF; j_call: TRBJ2-6; v_call: TRBV7-3
cdr3_aa: CASSFKLAGAADTQYF; j_call: TRBJ2-3; v_call: TRBV7-2
cdr3_aa: CASSQDQLAVNEQFF; j_call: TRBJ2-1; v_call: TRBV4-3
cdr3_aa: CSATAYYGYTF; j_call: TRBJ1-2; v_call: TRBV20-1
cdr3_aa: CASSAGGYADTQYF; j_call: TRBJ2-3; v_call: TRBV9
cdr3_aa: CSANRGGEQFF; j_call: TRBJ2-1; v_call: TRBV20-1
cdr3_aa: CASSVVGLATDTQYF; j_call: TRBJ2-3; v_call: TRBV9
cdr3_aa: CASSQDSGSPHRAEFF; j_call: TRBJ2-1; v_call: TRBV4-3
cdr3_aa: CSARDVDRVETQYF; j_call: TRBJ2-5; v_call: TRBV20-1
cdr3_aa: CAWSKTGGLTKNIQYF; j_call: TRBJ2-4; v_call: TRBV30
cdr3_aa: CASSLTTSRFDEQYF; j_call: TRBJ2-5; v_call: TRBV11-2
cdr3_aa: CASSLDVGETYEQYF; j_call: TRBJ2-7; v_call: TRBV11-2
cdr3_aa: CASTGTKDKNGETQYF; j_call: TRBJ2-5; v_call: TRBV28
cdr3_aa: CAISENHSTDTQYF; j_call: TRBJ2-3; v_call: TRBV10-3
cdr3_aa: CAISDPPTAEGETQYF; j_call: TRBJ2-5; v_call: TRBV10-3
cdr3_aa: CASYARVGETQYF; j_call: .; v_call: TRBV6-6
cdr3_aa: CASSRGGRGRYEQYF; j_call: TRBJ2-7; v_call: TRBV12-3/TRBV12-4
cdr3_aa: CASSSAAGLANYGYTF; j_call: TRBJ1-2; v_call: TRBV7-2
cdr3_aa: CASSPPLGDGYTF; j_call: TRBJ1-2; v_call: TRBV7-9
cdr3_aa: CASSLRLPSSYNEQYF; j_call: .; v_call: TRBV5-1
cdr3_aa: CASRPRGQGKGTDTQYF; j_call: TRBJ2-3; v_call: TRBV6-1
cdr3_aa: CASNTDRLYTEAFF; j_call: TRBJ1-1; v_call: TRBV7-9
cdr3_aa: CASSLAAGTSGRNEQFF; j_call: TRBJ2-1; v_call: TRBV5-1
cdr3_aa: CASTQPQGPAEPQHF; j_call: TRBJ1-5; v_call: TRBV28
cdr3_aa: CASSPNSGRADTQYF; j_call: TRBJ2-3; v_call: TRBV9
cdr3_aa: CASSPEGRQVNYEQYF; j_call: TRBJ2-7; v_call: TRBV5-6
cdr3_aa: CASSYSILAGGLGQFF; j_call: TRBJ2-1; v_call: TRBV6-5
cdr3_aa: CASSTGQRTKAFF; j_call: TRBJ1-1; v_call: TRBV3-1
cdr3_aa: CASSYRVSSNQPQHF; j_call: TRBJ1-5; v_call: TRBV6-2/TRBV6-3
cdr3_aa: CASSRRPQGDRVYTF; j_call: TRBJ1-2; v_call: TRBV3-1
cdr3_aa: CAIEGASEQYF; j_call: .; v_call: TRBV10-3
cdr3_aa: CASSLRGKQETQYF; j_call: TRBJ2-5; v_call: TRBV12-3/TRBV12-4
cdr3_aa: CASSAQGGETQYF; j_call: TRBJ2-5; v_call: TRBV6-2/TRBV6-3
cdr3_aa: CASSLGLSMSEQYF; j_call: TRBJ2-7; v_call: TRBV7-9
cdr3_aa: CASSSTGGQSYEQYF; j_call: TRBJ2-7; v_call: TRBV18
cdr3_aa: CASSPGQPQETQYF; j_call: TRBJ2-5; v_call: TRBV7-2
cdr3_aa: CSVEAQRGMRGARTDMQYF; j_call: TRBJ2-3; v_call: TRBV29-1